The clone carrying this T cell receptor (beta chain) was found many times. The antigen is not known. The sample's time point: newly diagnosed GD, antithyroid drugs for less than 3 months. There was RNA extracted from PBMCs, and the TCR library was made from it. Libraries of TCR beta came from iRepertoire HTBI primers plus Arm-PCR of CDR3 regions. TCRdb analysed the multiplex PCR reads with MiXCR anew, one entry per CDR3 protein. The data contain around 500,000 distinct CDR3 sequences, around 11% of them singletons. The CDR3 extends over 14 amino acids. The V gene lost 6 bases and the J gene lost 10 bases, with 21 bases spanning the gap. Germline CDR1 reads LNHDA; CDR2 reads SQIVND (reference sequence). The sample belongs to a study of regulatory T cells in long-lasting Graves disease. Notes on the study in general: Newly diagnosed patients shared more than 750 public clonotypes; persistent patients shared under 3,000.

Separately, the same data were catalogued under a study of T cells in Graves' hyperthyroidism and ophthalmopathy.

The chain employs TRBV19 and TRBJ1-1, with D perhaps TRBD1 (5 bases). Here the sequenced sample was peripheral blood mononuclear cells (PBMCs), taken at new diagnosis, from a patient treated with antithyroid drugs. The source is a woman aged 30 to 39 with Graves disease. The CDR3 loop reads CASSNAGNLGGAFF. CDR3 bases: TGTGCCAGTAGCAATGCGGGCAACCTCGGGGGAGCTTTCTTT.